Sequencing of this T cell receptor beta chain was carried out in a study of blood T cell repertoires in COVID-19. The CDR3 is made up of 15 amino acids. Trimming stripped 4 bases from V and 6 bases from J, with 16 bases between. The germline V gene has CDR1 GTSNPN and CDR2 SVGIG (reference sequence). Using immunoSEQ multiplex PCR, the repertoire was profiled, and TCRdb retains in-frame clones only, with some absent. The top ten clones hold 10% to 15% of a sample with roughly 440,000 clones, approximately 88% of them seen once. Followed longitudinally, the Seattle patients had been enrolled during active infection.

This TCR was sampled from a woman in her 50s with COVID-19, enrolled during active disease. The chain is built from TRBV30 and TRBJ1-6; possibly TRBD1 for D (6 bases). The sequenced sample was peripheral blood. In DNA form, the CDR3 reads TGTGCCTGGAACGGACAGATAGTGGGTAATTCACCCCTCCACTTT. Protein sequence: CAWNGQIVGNSPLHF.